A single T cell receptor beta chain is shown here with its context. Its recognized antigen is unknown. No per-base quality is available; no much larger clone lies one base away. This record belongs to a study of shared clonotypes between healthy human individuals (dated by TCRdb to the early 2020s). As for the study more broadly: A couple of women and a few men aged 18 to 49 years were included in the cohort. Blood TCR repertoires of a handful of healthy adults were deeply sequenced to estimate repertoire size and the extent of clonotype sharing between individuals. Libraries were prepared and TCR repertoires were sequenced by different laboratories using diverse techniques, in order to increase sequencing depth and limit assay-specific biases. Between about 0.94 and 8.9 billion PBMCs per donor were obtained by leukapheresis.

The CDR3 contains 15 residues, cysteine and phenylalanine counted. Of the read, only the CDR3 DNA is kept; its 45 bases are in frame from base 1. Cut back by 5 bases and 10 bases, the V and J ends lie 20 bases apart. The germline V gene supplies CDR1 SGHTA and CDR2 FQGNSA. Study-level results and caveats: Based on pairwise subsampling, the degree of clonotype sharing among donors was expected to be affected by sequencing depth. Sampling was restricted to blood, and TCR repertoires in tissues likely differ from the TCR repertoires found in blood. The genetic and exposure-history diversity represented was limited by the small number of donors.

Healthy HIV-negative adults with no recently reported acute infections or vaccinations were included as donors. Only Caucasian adults living in Nashville, Tennessee, USA were represented among the donors. In the unsorted samples, 70 million to 90 million PBMCs were counted, and genomic DNA was extracted using the QIAamp DNA Blood Mini kit. Blood was obtained by leukapheresis, after which PBMCs were separated by Ficoll-Histopaque density gradient centrifugation and cryopreserved in liquid nitrogen vapor phase. Using the deep immunoSEQ assay, multiplex PCR amplified TCR CDR3 regions from genomic DNA. For each cell subset, the extracted genomic DNA was distributed evenly across all wells of several immunoSEQ 96-well plates, and each plate served as one replicate. Each replicate PCR for unsorted PBMC received about 300 ng genomic DNA, equal to about 30,000 T cell genomes. Unsorted PBMC genomic DNA was sequenced across ten immunoSEQ deep assay plates. Purified libraries were quantified with a Qubit 3.0 fluorometer, sized on a Bioanalyzer 2100, and re-quantified with the KAPA Library Quantification kit. Each immunoSEQ 96-well plate was sequenced on its own single-read 150-cycle Illumina NextSeq 550 flow cell. On the authors' methods: Because the immunoSEQ output included only junctional sequences and no quality scores, the filtering could not be the same as the filtering used for full-length reads. Sequences were annotated with PyIR, a Python wrapper for IgBLAST v1.9, and V/J genes and CDR3 were assigned using IMGT germline references. Reads were filtered out if the reads had weak V/J assignments (E-value above 1e-6), no CDR3, stop codons, out-of-frame junctions, or ambiguous translated residues. V3J clonotypes were defined as sequences sharing an identical inferred V gene, J gene, and CDR3 amino acid sequence. To compute the percentage overlap between repertoires, the number of shared unique clonotypes was divided by the size of the smaller repertoire. Repertoire richness was assessed with RTK rarefaction, the Chao1 estimator, and Recon v2.1 estimates of unobserved clonotypes. The clones in this table, taken by TCRdb from immuneACCESS, are in-frame only. Not every clone is retained; where verified, under half of the shortfall comes from an unresolved V gene, and the cause of the rest is unknown. From that table come the V and J calls and clone size; the DNA was used to work out D and trimming. The sample data list 550,000 to 600,000 clones, and around three quarters of these were observed just once. The ten largest make up about 11% of the sample.

Sequenced material: PBMCs. The rearrangement joined TRBV7-2 to TRBJ1-4; tentative D gene TRBD1, with 5 bases matching. The receptor comes from a woman aged 40 to 50 in good health. Some clones in this sample may be carry-over from other donors' samples. CDR3 sequence: CASSPNGGEIAKLFF. DNA sequence: TGTGCCAGCAGCCCGAACGGAGGGGAAATCGCAAAACTGTTTTTT.